The entry below gives a single T cell receptor beta chain sequence along with its context. Profiling relied on immunoSEQ multiplex PCR, and the TCRdb table lists in-frame clones only, not all of them. The sample has some 2 million clones; just under 95% are singletons. The data originate from a study of shared clonotypes between healthy human individuals. Naivety among CD8 cells was defined by CD45RO negativity and positive CCR7 selection, thereby excluding terminally differentiated effector memory CD45RA+ cells. The germline V gene has CDR1 MDHEN and CDR2 SYDVKM. This CDR3 has 13 amino acids. V was cut by 3 bases and J by 1 base, with 6 bases left in between.

The chain recombines TRBV28 with TRBJ1-1; D is ambiguous. The source material was naive CD8+ T cells sorted from blood. This receptor was taken from a man younger than 35 in good health. The CDR3 is CASSFLENTEAFF. CDR3 DNA sequence: TGTGCCAGCAGTTTCTTAGAGAACACTGAAGCTTTCTTT.